This is a list of T cell receptor beta chains from one sample in a study of blood T cell repertoires in COVID-19. TCRdb's table, derived via immunoSEQ multiplex PCR, lists solely in-frame clones and lacks some. The sample consists of around 300,000 clones, roughly 89% of them appearing once. The sequencing sample was made of peripheral blood. The source of these receptors is a woman aged 30 to 39 with active or convalescent COVID-19. Each CDR3 is given with its conserved first and last residue. Fields, in order: clone size, D gene, J gene, V gene, CDR3 length, CDR3 protein, CDR3 DNA. The D gene is left open where the match is weak. The listing skips clone size in some rows; elsewhere it reads once, few, many or a size class.

>.|TRBD1|TRBJ1-5|TRBV19|16
CASSVSRGQGYQPQHF
TGTGCCAGTAGTGTCAGTAGGGGGCAGGGGTATCAGCCCCAGCATTTT
>.|.|TRBJ1-1|TRBV5-1|19
CASSDTFRDTRGENTEAFF
TGCGCCAGCAGTGATACCTTCCGGGACACCAGGGGTGAGAATACTGAAGCTTTCTTT
>.|.|TRBJ1-2|TRBV5-8|13
CASKRWRDYGYTF
TGTGCCAGCAAGAGGTGGAGGGACTATGGCTACACCTTC
>.|TRBD2|TRBJ2-1|TRBV2|15
CASKEAGGSYNEQFF
TGTGCCAGCAAGGAAGCGGGGGGTTCCTACAATGAGCAGTTCTTC
>.|.|TRBJ1-2|TRBV6-1|14
CASSEAGRLHGYTF
TGTGCCAGCAGTGAAGCGGGGAGGTTGCATGGCTACACCTTC
>few|.|TRBJ1-1|TRBV6-6|14
CASSYRRGETEAFF
TGTGCCAGCAGTTACCGCCGGGGGGAAACTGAAGCTTTCTTT
>.|.|TRBJ2-7|TRBV7-9|11
CASSSGNEQYF
TGTGCCAGCAGCTCGGGAAACGAGCAGTACTTC
>.|.|TRBJ1-2|TRBV7-9|15
CASSTIDGLNYGYTF
TGTGCCAGCAGCACGATAGACGGACTAAACTATGGCTACACCTTC
>.|.|TRBJ2-1|TRBV24-1|16
CATSDSDTSSYNEQFF
TGTGCCACCAGTGATTCCGACACTAGCTCCTACAATGAGCAGTTCTTC
>.|.|TRBJ2-5|TRBV2|15
CASSEALGGVETQYF
TGTGCCAGCAGTGAAGCGCTAGGGGGGGTGGAGACCCAGTACTTC
>.|TRBD1|TRBJ2-5|TRBV24-1|15
CATSGGTGAQLTQYF
TGTGCCACCAGCGGCGGGACAGGGGCCCAATTGACCCAGTACTTC
>.|TRBD2|TRBJ2-7|TRBV7-9|17
CASSLSGDGGFNYEQYF
TGTGCCAGCAGCCTTTCGGGCGACGGGGGGTTCAATTACGAGCAGTACTTC
>.|.|TRBJ1-1|TRBV7-2|15
CASSLELRGTGEAFF
TGTGCCAGCAGCTTAGAATTAAGGGGAACGGGTGAAGCTTTCTTT
>.|.|TRBJ2-1|TRBV6-2/TRBV6-3|12
CASSLPGAEQFF
TGTGCCAGCAGTCTACCTGGGGCTGAGCAGTTCTTC
>.|.|TRBJ2-2|TRBV9|16
CASSSPRTTGWGELFF
TGTGCCAGCAGCTCTCCAAGGACTACGGGGTGGGGGGAGCTGTTTTTT
>once|TRBD2|TRBJ2-1|TRBV6-2/TRBV6-3|17
CASSSLTSGKSYNEQFF
TGTGCCAGCAGTTCCCTTACTAGCGGTAAATCGTACAATGAGCAGTTCTTC
>.|TRBD1|TRBJ2-4|TRBV7-2|16
CASSLAGQGTKNIQYF
TGTGCCAGCAGCTTAGCGGGACAGGGGACCAAAAACATTCAGTACTTC
>once|TRBD2|TRBJ2-3|TRBV7-8|17
CASSYVSAGVLTDTQYF
TGTGCCAGCAGCTACGTCTCGGCGGGGGTTCTTACAGATACGCAGTATTTT
>.|TRBD2|TRBJ2-1|TRBV5-4|16
CASSSRTSGGYNEQFF
TGTGCCAGCAGCTCGAGGACTAGCGGGGGGTACAATGAGCAGTTCTTC
>.|.|TRBJ1-5|TRBV6-2/TRBV6-3|16
CASSKPWGGSNQPQHF
TGTGCCAGCAGCAAACCCTGGGGGGGGAGCAATCAGCCCCAGCATTTT
>once|TRBD2|TRBJ2-2|TRBV3-1/TRBV3-2|17
CASSLEGLAPNTGELFF
TGTGCCAGCAGCCTAGAGGGACTAGCGCCGAACACCGGGGAGCTGTTTTTT
>.|.|TRBJ2-3|TRBV5-4|16
CASSPLNFFFPDTQYF
TGTGCCAGCAGCCCTCTTAACTTCTTCTTTCCTGATACGCAGTATTTT
>once|TRBD2|TRBJ2-5|TRBV13|18
CASSLQGLAGGLQETQYF
TGTGCCAGCAGCTTACAGGGACTAGCGGGGGGTCTCCAAGAGACCCAGTACTTC
>few|.|TRBJ2-7|TRBV19|15
CASSIAAVSSYEQYF
TGTGCCAGTAGTATAGCGGCGGTGAGCTCCTACGAGCAGTACTTC
>.|TRBD1|TRBJ1-4|TRBV19|14
CASSIDRANEKLFF
TGTGCCAGTAGTATTGACAGGGCGAATGAAAAACTGTTTTTT
>.|.|TRBJ1-6|TRBV5-6|14
CASSLVPTGTPLHF
TGTGCCAGCAGCTTGGTGCCGACAGGTACACCCCTCCACTTT
>once|.|TRBJ1-4|TRBV30|14
CAWSQGGAREKLFF
TGTGCCTGGAGTCAGGGTGGGGCTCGGGAAAAACTGTTTTTT
>.|.|TRBJ2-5|TRBV28|15
CASSLNTGGGETQYF
TGTGCCAGCAGTTTAAATACGGGGGGCGGGGAGACCCAGTACTTC
>.|.|TRBJ2-2|TRBV6-5|16
CASSYEAQRGTGELFF
TGTGCCAGCAGTTACGAAGCCCAGAGAGGCACCGGGGAGCTGTTTTTT